What follows are 13 T cell receptor beta chains derived from one specimen sequenced in a study of T cell responses to AZD1222 COVID-19 vaccine. Profiling relied on immunoSEQ multiplex PCR, and the TCRdb table lists in-frame clones only, not all of them. The sample contains approximately 61,000 clones, around 81% of which appear only once. Sequencing was performed on peripheral blood, taken 28 days after the second AZD1222 dose. These receptors all come from an adult who received the AZD1222 COVID-19 vaccine.

V is TRBV6-5 and J is TRBJ1-1; D possibly corresponds to TRBD1 (5 bases). Germline assignment: CDR1 MNHEY and CDR2 SVGAGI. Trimming cost V 4 bases and J 11 bases, with 14 bases left between them. CDR3 size: 12 residues. The CDR3, as DNA: TGTGCCAGCAGTTCGACCGGGACGGTGGCTTTCTTT. It translates to CASSSTGTVAFF.

This rearrangement joins TRBV5-5 to TRBJ1-2; the match to TRBD1 covers 9 bases. V shed 4 bases and J 3 bases; nucleotides not matched to a gene: 4. CDR1 and CDR2 from the germline V gene are SGHKS and YYEKEE (reference sequence). The CDR3 is made up of 14 amino acids. For the CDR3, the DNA is TGTGCCAGCAGCCACAGGGGGCAAGACTATGGCTACACCTTC. It encodes CASSHRGQDYGYTF.

As to this clone: The same CDR3 can be traced to other DNA sequences in this sample. The rearrangement uses TRBV18 and TRBJ2-3; TRBD2 agrees at 7 bases. Germline CDR1 is KGHSH and CDR2 is LQKENI. The CDR3 covers 15 residues. V dropped 1 base and J dropped 3; count of bases not matched to a gene: 4. Here the CDR3 reads CASSPLSGGTDTQYF. CDR3 sequence (DNA): TGTGCCAGCTCACCACTATCCGGGGGGACAGATACGCAGTATTTT.

The chain is built from TRBV30 and TRBJ2-2; maybe TRBD2 (6 bases). The CDR3 extends over 15 amino acids. V was shortened by 0 bases and J by 0 bases, with 8 bases between the two germline ends. CDR1 is GTSNPN, CDR2 SVGIG, per germline (reference sequence). The CDR3 DNA reads as TGTGCCTGGAGTGTAGGCGGGACGAACACCGGGGAGCTGTTTTTT. Protein product: CAWSVGGTNTGELFF.

This chain uses TRBV28 with TRBJ1-5; the match to TRBD1 covers 7 bases. V was pared by 5 bases and J by 7 bases, with 8 bases of the junction left unmatched. Germline loops: CDR1 MDHEN, CDR2 SYDVKM. The CDR3 extends over 14 amino acids. The CDR3 loop reads CASSRDSEFQPQHF. For the CDR3, the DNA is TGTGCCAGCAGTCGGGACAGTGAATTCCAGCCCCAGCATTTT.

This chain connects TRBV6-2 or TRBV6-3 to TRBJ2-2; D is ambiguous. The germline V gene has CDR1 MNHEY and CDR2 SVGEGT. The CDR3 has 18 residues. Trimming took 4 bases from V and 0 from J, leaving 18 bases between them. The CDR3 reads CASSLLGPTLSNTGELFF. CDR3 nucleotide sequence: TGTGCCAGCAGTTTATTAGGACCGACTCTATCGAACACCGGGGAGCTGTTTTTT.

This clone has a handful of counts. This chain connects TRBV4-1 to TRBJ2-5, with 7 bases identical to TRBD1. Trimming took 0 bases from V and 3 from J; bases not matched to a gene: 7. CDR3 length: 16 amino acids. The germline gives CDR1 MGHRA, CDR2 YSYEKL. CDR3 residues: CASSQEIGGREETQYF. The CDR3, as DNA: TGCGCCAGCAGCCAAGAAATAGGGGGCCGAGAAGAGACCCAGTACTTC.

The chain combines TRBV19 with TRBJ1-6; D remains ambiguous. V lost 6 bases and J lost 7, with 10 bases in between. The CDR3 spans 13 residues. Germline V gene data show CDR1 as LNHDA and CDR2 as SQIVND (reference sequence). The CDR3 sequence is CASSERSNSPLHF. In nucleotides, the CDR3 is TGTGCCAGTAGCGAACGCTCCAATTCACCCCTCCACTTT.

The chain combines TRBV7-7 with TRBJ2-1; 9 bases match TRBD2. The trim removed 5 bases at V and 9 bases at J, leaving 8 bases unmatched. Germline V gene sequence: CDR1 SSHAT, CDR2 FNYEAQ (reference sequence). This CDR3 has 14 residues. The CDR3 sequence: CASSLNSGSFEQFF. CDR3 nucleotide sequence: TGTGCCAGCAGCCTCAATAGCGGGAGTTTTGAGCAGTTCTTC.

V usage is TRBV18 and J usage is TRBJ2-2; D is unresolved. This CDR3 has 16 residues. Germline V gene lookup returns CDR1 KGHSH and CDR2 LQKENI. V gave up 3 bases and J gave up 3 bases, with 14 bases separating them. CDR3 loop: CASSPPVLADTGELFF. CDR3 nucleotide sequence: TGTGCCAGCTCACCCCCCGTTTTGGCGGACACCGGGGAGCTGTTTTTT.

The chain carries TRBV3-1 (or the pseudogene TRBV3-2) and TRBJ2-3; TRBD2 matches at 9 bases. From germline, CDR1 is LGHDT and CDR2 YNNKEL (reference sequence). V was pared by 1 base and J by 7 bases, with 6 bases of the junction left unmatched. The CDR3 is made up of 15 amino acids. CDR3 sequence: CASSQASGIWNTQYF. CDR3 coding DNA: TGTGCCAGCAGCCAAGCTAGCGGGATTTGGAATACGCAGTATTTT.

The V call is TRBV7-9, the J call TRBJ1-6; possible D gene TRBD1, 6 bases. The CDR3 spans 14 residues. Germline CDR1 is SEHNR and CDR2 is FQNEAQ (reference sequence). V was pared by 5 bases and J by 15 bases, with 20 bases between. The DNA of the CDR3 is TGTGCCAGCAGCCGTCCCGGGACATTAACGCACCTCCACTTT. Translating it yields CASSRPGTLTHLHF.

V and J are TRBV6-2 or TRBV6-3 and TRBJ2-3, with 13 bases identical to TRBD2. Germline assignment: CDR1 MNHEY and CDR2 SVGEGT. The CDR3 sequence is 18 residues long. V lost 3 bases to trimming and J lost 2 bases; unmatched junction nucleotides: 8. CDR3 sequence (DNA): TGTGCCAGCAGTTATCCGGGACTAGCGGGGACCGACACAGATACGCAGTATTTT. This sequence encodes CASSYPGLAGTDTDTQYF.